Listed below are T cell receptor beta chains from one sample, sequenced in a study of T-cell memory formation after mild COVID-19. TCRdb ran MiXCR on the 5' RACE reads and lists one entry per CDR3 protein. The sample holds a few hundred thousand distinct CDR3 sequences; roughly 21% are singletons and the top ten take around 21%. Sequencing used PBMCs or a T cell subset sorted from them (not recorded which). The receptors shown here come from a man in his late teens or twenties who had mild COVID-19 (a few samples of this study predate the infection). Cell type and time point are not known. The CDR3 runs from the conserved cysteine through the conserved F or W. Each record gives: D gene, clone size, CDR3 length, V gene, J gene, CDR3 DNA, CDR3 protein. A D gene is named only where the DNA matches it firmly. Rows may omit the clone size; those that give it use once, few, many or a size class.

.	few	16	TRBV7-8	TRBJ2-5	TGTGCCAGCAGCTTACTAGGGGAAGAGGAGGGAGAGACCCAGTACTTC	CASSLLGEEEGETQYF
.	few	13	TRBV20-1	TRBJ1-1	TGCAGTGCTTCGACAGTTTTGTACCCTGGAGCTTTCTTT	CSASTVLYPGAFF
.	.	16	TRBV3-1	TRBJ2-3	TGTGCCAGCAGCCAAGATGCCGGGGTAGGAGCAGATACGCAGTATTTT	CASSQDAGVGADTQYF
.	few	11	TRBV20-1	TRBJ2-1	TGCAGTGCTGGGGCGTACAATGAGCAGTTCTTC	CSAGAYNEQFF
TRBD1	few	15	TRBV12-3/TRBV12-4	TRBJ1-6	TGTGCCAGCAGTAAACGGACAGGAAATAATTCACCCCTCCACTTT	CASSKRTGNNSPLHF
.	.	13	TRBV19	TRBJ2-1	TGTGCCAGTAGTGTGGGTTGGAACAATGAGCAGTTCTTC	CASSVGWNNEQFF
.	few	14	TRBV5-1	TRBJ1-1	TGCGCCAGCAGCCGGGGCGGTCGAGACACTGAAGCTTTCTTT	CASSRGGRDTEAFF
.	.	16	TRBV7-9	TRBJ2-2	TGTGCCAGCAGCTTAGTTTTCCGACCAGGGGCCGGGGAGCTGTTTTTT	CASSLVFRPGAGELFF
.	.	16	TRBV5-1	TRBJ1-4	TGCGCCAGCAGCTTGGCCATGGGGACTGAGGGTGAAAAACTGTTTTTT	CASSLAMGTEGEKLFF
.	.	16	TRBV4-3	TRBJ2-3	TGCGCCAGCAGCACCAGTTCCCTCGGGATGGCAGATACGCAGTATTTT	CASSTSSLGMADTQYF
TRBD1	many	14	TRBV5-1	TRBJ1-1	TGCGCCAGCAGCGCGGACAGGTTAAACACTGAAGCTTTCTTT	CASSADRLNTEAFF
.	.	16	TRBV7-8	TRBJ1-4	TGTGCCAGCAGCCCAGCGCGGGACCGCAATAATGAAAAACTGTTTTTT	CASSPARDRNNEKLFF
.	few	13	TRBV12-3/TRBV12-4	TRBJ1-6	TGTGCCAGCAGCCGGACCAGGGTATCACCCCTCCACTTT	CASSRTRVSPLHF
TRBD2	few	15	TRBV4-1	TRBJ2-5	TGCGCCAGCAGCCAAGATCTTGGACTAGCGGGGGGAATGTCCTTC	CASSQDLGLAGGMSF
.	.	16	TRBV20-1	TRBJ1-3	TGCAGTGCTAGACCCCGACAGGCATACTCTGGAAACACCATATATTTT	CSARPRQAYSGNTIYF
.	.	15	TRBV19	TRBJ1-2	TGTGCCAGTAGCCCCGGCCACGGAGCTAACTATGGCTACACCTTC	CASSPGHGANYGYTF
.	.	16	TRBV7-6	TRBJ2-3	TGTGCCAGCAGCTTACCCACCCTAGCCTCCACAGATACGCAGTATTTT	CASSLPTLASTDTQYF
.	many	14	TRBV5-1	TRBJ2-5	TGCGCCAGCAGCCCTCAGGGGGGCCAAGAGACCCAGTACTTC	CASSPQGGQETQYF
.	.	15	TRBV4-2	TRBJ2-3	TGTGCCAGCAGCCAAACCGGGACTTCAACAGATACGCAGTATTTT	CASSQTGTSTDTQYF
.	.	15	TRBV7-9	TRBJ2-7	TGTGCCAGCAGCTCCGGGGTGGAGGTCTCCTACGAGCAGTACTTC	CASSSGVEVSYEQYF
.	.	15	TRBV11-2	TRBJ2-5	TGTGCCAGCAGCTTAGATCTGGGCAGGTGGGGGACCCAGTACTTC	CASSLDLGRWGTQYF
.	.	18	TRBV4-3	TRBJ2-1	TGCGCCAGCAGCCAAGATACGGCAACACGCCTAGCGATAGATGGGGCGTTCTTC	CASSQDTATRLAIDGAFF